These T cell receptor beta chains were read from a single sample in a study of cytomegalovirus exposure and HLA in healthy donors. Sequencing was performed with immunoSEQ multiplex PCR; in TCRdb, only in-frame clones are kept and a portion is missing. This table holds some 160,000 clones, around 80% found once. Sequencing was performed on PBMCs. These receptors originate from a woman in her thirties or forties in good health and CMV-seronegative. The CDR3 runs from the conserved cysteine through the conserved F or W. The D gene is left open where the match is weak. The size field is filled for only some rows; it gives once, few, many or a size class.

V: TRBV11-3; size: -; J: TRBJ2-5; D: -; DNA: TGTGCCAGCAGCTTTTCTTCAATGAACAAAGAGACCCAGTACTTC; CDR3: CASSFSSMNKETQYF
V: TRBV11-3; size: -; J: TRBJ2-7; D: -; DNA: TGTGCCAGCAGCTTGGGGAGAAGAGGAAGCTACGAGCAGTACTTC; CDR3: CASSLGRRGSYEQYF
V: TRBV28; size: -; J: TRBJ1-5; D: -; DNA: TGTGCCAGCATTGGGGACACATACCGTGATCAGCCCCAGCATTTT; CDR3: CASIGDTYRDQPQHF
V: TRBV2; size: -; J: TRBJ1-2; D: -; DNA: TGTGCCACCTGGGGCAGGGCGAACTATGGCTACACCTTC; CDR3: CATWGRANYGYTF
V: TRBV11-3; size: -; J: TRBJ2-7; D: TRBD2; DNA: TGTGCCAGCAGCTTTTTGCGGCTAGCGGGACCGAACGAGCAGTACTTC; CDR3: CASSFLRLAGPNEQYF
V: TRBV6-6; size: once; J: TRBJ1-3; D: -; DNA: TGTGCCAGCACGCTAACTGGGCTCTCTGGAAACACCATATATTTT; CDR3: CASTLTGLSGNTIYF
V: TRBV30; size: few; J: TRBJ2-7; D: TRBD2; DNA: TGTGCCTGGAGAGGACTAGCGCCGAGCTCCTACGAGCAGTACTTC; CDR3: CAWRGLAPSSYEQYF
V: TRBV5-1; size: once; J: TRBJ2-3; D: -; DNA: TGCGCCAGCAGCTTATTACGACAGGGCACAGATACGCAGTATTTT; CDR3: CASSLLRQGTDTQYF
V: TRBV4-2; size: -; J: TRBJ1-2; D: -; DNA: TGTGCCAGCAGCCAAGGGACAGACGCTGGAGGCTACACCTTC; CDR3: CASSQGTDAGGYTF
V: TRBV10-1; size: once; J: TRBJ1-1; D: -; DNA: TGCGCCAGCAGTGAGACACGCAGGGGTGACACTGAAGCTTTCTTT; CDR3: CASSETRRGDTEAFF
V: TRBV11-2; size: -; J: TRBJ2-3; D: -; DNA: TGTGCCAGCAGCCCGCCATACGGAGGGACGCAGTATTTT; CDR3: CASSPPYGGTQYF